This is a list of T cell receptor beta chains from one sample in a study of T cell responses to AZD1222 COVID-19 vaccine. This table comes from immunoSEQ multiplex PCR, and its TCRdb copy is limited to in-frame clones, with some not included. The sample lists 99,000 or so clones; about 81% were seen once. The source was peripheral blood, collected on day 0 of AZD1222 vaccination. The receptors were gathered from an adult in good health. The CDR3 runs from the conserved cysteine through the conserved F or W.

>TRBJ1-1|TRBV4-1
CASSQTYRGENTEAFF
>TRBJ2-5|TRBV7-6
CASSWPQETQYF
>TRBJ2-2|TRBV7-9
CASSSGLAGSTGELFF
>TRBJ2-7|TRBV2
CASSRQAYEQYF
>TRBJ1-2|TRBV24-1
CATSDSTNYGYTF
>TRBJ2-1|TRBV3-1/TRBV3-2
CASSPQRPGEQFF
>TRBJ1-3|TRBV18
CASSPASGYTIYF
>TRBJ1-1|TRBV14
CASSLRQLATEAFF
>TRBJ1-5|TRBV9
CASSVIRWERLNQPQHF
>TRBJ2-1|TRBV6-5
CASSLAGGRNREQFF
>TRBJ1-5|TRBV5-1
CASSMGQGDQPQHF
>TRBJ2-2|TRBV11-3
CASSTGTASYTGELFF
>TRBJ1-2|TRBV7-9
CASSPPNVQAAHTF
>TRBJ2-6|TRBV19
CARNSFSPFSGANVLTF
>TRBJ1-2|TRBV2
CASSTLGVNYGYTF
>TRBJ1-1|TRBV2
CASSKEGGTEAFF
>TRBJ1-2|TRBV5-1
CASRADRVYGYTF
>TRBJ2-2|TRBV5-4
CASTSSGGLVTGELFF
>TRBJ2-7|TRBV11-2
CASSQPRRGPGEQYF
>TRBJ1-1|TRBV30
CAWSVGGQTEAFF
>TRBJ2-5|TRBV7-9
CASSLGQETQYF
>TRBJ1-4|TRBV3-1/TRBV3-2
CASVLEKLFF
>TRBJ2-7|TRBV6-1
CASSENQASSYEQYF
>TRBJ2-7|TRBV18
CASSGDSYEQYF
>TRBJ1-1|TRBV6-5
CASTPTARNTEAFF
>TRBJ2-7|TRBV6-1
CASSEVAGGREQYF
>TRBJ2-2|TRBV5-1
CASSLTFSGELFF
>TRBJ2-7|TRBV28
CASSYPGTGHTYEQYF
>TRBJ1-1|TRBV18
CASSPPGPQMNTEAFF
>TRBJ1-2|TRBV4-3
CASSQDLAGTGYTF
>TRBJ2-5|TRBV4-2
CASSPMGSGGVETQYF
>TRBJ2-7|TRBV6-2/TRBV6-3
CASSYVGHYEQYF
>TRBJ1-1|TRBV6-6
CASSPGWAEAFF
>TRBJ1-6|TRBV6-2/TRBV6-3
CASSYSIGGSTPLHF
>TRBJ2-2|TRBV15
CATSRDGQNTGELFF
>TRBJ1-3|TRBV18
CASSPLGDTIYF
>TRBJ2-2|TRBV12-5
CASGLRFGSGELFF
>TRBJ2-1|TRBV6-5
CASTREAGYNEQFF
>TRBJ1-2|TRBV5-1
CASSLTTDGYTF
>TRBJ2-2|TRBV12-3/TRBV12-4
CASSSLIGELFF
>TRBJ1-1|TRBV6-5
CASSSGFEAFF
>TRBJ2-5|TRBV5-4
CASSRVLGGETQYF
>TRBJ1-1|TRBV11-1
CASSLATGGYDNPEAFF
>TRBJ1-6|TRBV27
CASGYSPLHF
>TRBJ1-2|TRBV4-1
CASSQEGGDNYGYTF
>TRBJ2-2|TRBV5-1
CASSLQGGELFF
>TRBJ1-5|TRBV11-2
CASSLALGQPQHF
>TRBJ1-2|TRBV7-9
CASTHASDYGYTF
>TRBJ1-1|TRBV6-2/TRBV6-3
CASSYAGAGESEAFF